A selection of T cell receptor beta chains follows, all from one sample in a study of T cell responses to AZD1222 COVID-19 vaccine. TCRdb's table, derived via immunoSEQ multiplex PCR, lists solely in-frame clones and lacks some. The sample carries 90,000 or so clones, roughly 89% recorded once. The starting material was peripheral blood, obtained 28 days after the second AZD1222 dose. These receptors were taken from an adult who received the AZD1222 COVID-19 vaccine. Both conserved end residues are trimmed from each CDR3.

v_call cdr3_aa
TRBV4-1 ASSQDRPADTQY
TRBV2 ASSRLAGGTDTQY
TRBV10-3 AISERLVLANQPQH
TRBV7-2 ASSLGRTGNSPLH
TRBV18 ASSRGQGRPDTQY
TRBV5-5 ASSLGFRNQPQH
TRBV19 ASSRTGGNEKLF
TRBV5-6 ASSLKGRGQPQH
TRBV3-1/TRBV3-2 ASSQVGGQLNTGELF
TRBV6-1 ASSAAGGQETQY
TRBV19 ASSIWGTGMNTEAF
TRBV27 ASSLIPSGVHTGELF
TRBV19 ASIVGVLAF
TRBV29-1 SMTQQGLGTDTQY
TRBV9 ASSPRGSVGGFGYT
TRBV24-1 ATSDGVAGAPNRTDTQY
TRBV12-3/TRBV12-4 ASTAWADYGYT
TRBV12-5 ASGLGQEHGEAF